The 3 T cell receptor beta chains listed next were all sequenced from one sample in a study of regulatory T cells in long-lasting Graves disease. According to the study, TCR beta libraries were built with iRepertoire HTBI primers and CDR3-region Arm-PCR. MiXCR, applied by TCRdb to the multiplex PCR reads, yields one record per CDR3 protein. The sample contains about 460,000 distinct CDR3 sequences, roughly 22% of which appear only once. The time point was: persistent/refractory GD, antithyroid drugs over 5 years with positive TRAb. RNA extracted from PBMCs served as the sequencing template. The sequences come from peripheral blood mononuclear cells (PBMCs), collected when the disease was refractory, from a patient treated with antithyroid drugs. The source of these receptors is a female donor with Graves disease.

This clonotype was found many times. V is TRBV2 and J is TRBJ1-2, with D unclear. The germline gives CDR1 SNHLY, CDR2 FYNNEI. The V and J ends lost 0 bases and 4 bases respectively, with 18 bases between them. The length of the CDR3 is 17 residues. The CDR3 nucleotides read TGTGCCAGCAGTGAAGCTGACAACTCCATTGTAAGCTATGGCTACACCTTC. Protein product: CASSEADNSIVSYGYTF. The full variable domain, completed using reference TRBV2 and TRBJ1-2, is EPEVTQTPSHQVTQMGQEVILRCVPISNHLYFYWYRQILGQKVEFLVSFYNNEISEKSEIFDDQFSVERPDGSNFTLKIRSTKLEDSAMYFCASSEADNSIVSYGYTFGSGTRLTVV.

This chain uses TRBV28 with TRBJ2-3; TRBD2 matches 12 bases. The CDR3 contains 17 residues. The junction had 11 bases not matched to a gene; V was cut back by 4 bases and J by 6 bases. CDR1 and CDR2 (germline): MDHEN, SYDVKM. CDR3 loop: CASSSSLAGGGQDTQYF. For the CDR3, the DNA is TGTGCCAGCAGTTCGTCTCTAGCGGGAGGGGGGCAGGATACGCAGTATTTT. The variable domain in full, completed from reference TRBV28 and TRBJ2-3, reads DVKVTQSSRYLVKRTGEKVFLECVQDMDHENMFWYRQDPGLGLRLIYFSYDVKMKEKGDIPEGYSVSREKKERFSLILESASTNQTSMYLCASSSSLAGGGQDTQYFGPGTRLTVL.

This sequence joins TRBV30 and TRBJ2-7, with D possibly called TRBD1 or TRBD2 (5 bases each). The CDR3 is 13 amino acids. V lost 1 base to trimming and J lost 7 bases, with 14 bases between them. The V gene's germline CDR1 is GTSNPN and CDR2 SVGIG (reference sequence). CDR3 nucleotide sequence: TGTGCCTGGAGTGGGGACCCCCCCGGTGAGCAGTACTTC. Translating gives CAWSGDPPGEQYF.